This entry lists 5 T cell receptor beta chains sequenced from one sample in a study of T-cell reconstitution after alpha-beta-depleted transplantation in children. The library targeted TCRbeta and was prepared with unique molecular identifiers. TCRdb ran MiXCR on the PCR reads and lists one entry per CDR3 protein. The sample gives over 450,000 distinct CDR3 sequences, roughly a tenth of which show up once; 2% is in the top ten. The sequencing here drew on PBMCs, taken before TCRalphabeta/CD19-depleted stem cell transplant. The origin of the receptors is a child aged 2 to 10 with inherited bone marrow failure, due to receive a stem cell transplant.

This clonotype was counted ten times or more. The chain has TRBV27 and TRBJ2-3, with 11 bases that match TRBD2. CDR1 is MNHEY, CDR2 SMNVEV, per germline (reference sequence). The ends lost 6 bases at V and 3 bases at J; junction bases unmatched: 8. The CDR3 length is 16 residues. Here the CDR3 reads CASSPTSGSWTDTQYF. DNA of the CDR3: TGTGCCAGCAGCCCTACTAGCGGGAGTTGGACAGATACGCAGTATTTT.

This clonotype was recorded at least ten times. Its ends do not fully match the called genes, so a read error is possible. V and J are TRBV5-4 and TRBJ2-3; 13 nucleotides line up with TRBD2. The germline V gene has CDR1 SGHNT and CDR2 YYREEE (reference sequence). The CDR3 is made up of 14 amino acids. CDR3 amino acids: CASSLGLAGRSQYF. DNA for the CDR3: TGTGCCAGCAGTTTGGGACTAGCGGGAAGGTCGCAGTATTTT.

J is TRBJ2-7 and V is TRBV19; TRBD2 agrees at 8 bases. The germline gives CDR1 LNHDA, CDR2 SQIVND (reference sequence). CDR3 length equals 15 residues. J lost 5 bases, V lost 7 bases, and 13 bases had no gene match. CDR3 region: CASTPGTRSRHEQYF. The CDR3 coding sequence is TGTGCCAGTACTCCCGGGACTAGAAGTCGCCACGAGCAGTACTTC.

This clonotype was detected ten times or more. The chain is built from TRBV6-2 or TRBV6-3 and TRBJ1-5, with D tentatively TRBD1 (6 bases). Germline assignment: CDR1 MNHEY and CDR2 SVGEGT. This CDR3 is 16 amino acids long. Trimming cost V 5 bases and J 0 bases, with 14 bases left between them. The CDR3 protein is CASSHHRADSNQPQHF. The CDR3 nucleotides read TGTGCCAGCAGTCACCACAGGGCCGATAGCAATCAGCCCCAGCATTTT.

This clonotype showed up just a few times. The gene calls are TRBV7-2 and TRBJ2-4; maybe TRBD1 (6 bases). The V gene's germline CDR1 is SGHTA and CDR2 FQGNSA. Trimming took 5 bases from V and 4 from J, leaving 9 bases between them. The CDR3 contains 13 residues. CDR3 amino acids: CASSAQGKNIQYF. In DNA, the CDR3 is TGTGCCAGCAGCGCACAGGGAAAAAACATTCAGTACTTC. Full variable domain (missing parts from reference TRBV7-2 and TRBJ2-4): GAGVSQSPSNKVTEKGKDVELRCDPISGHTALYWYRQSLGQGLEFLIYFQGNSAPDKSGLPSDRFSAERTGGSVSTLTIQRTQQEDSAVYLCASSAQGKNIQYFGAGTRLSVL.